Presented here are 10 T cell receptor beta chains from one specimen sequenced in a study of cytomegalovirus exposure and HLA in healthy donors. PCR primers comprised 60 Vbeta and 13 Jbeta primers. Using immunoSEQ multiplex PCR, the repertoire was profiled, and TCRdb retains in-frame clones only, with some absent. The sample includes 100,000 to 150,000 clones, roughly 69% of them seen just once. The sequencing sample was made of PBMCs. All receptors derive from a human donor in good health.

The chain carries TRBV14 and TRBJ2-2; a weak D match, TRBD2 (5 bases). Germline V gene data show CDR1 as SGHDN and CDR2 as FVKESK. The CDR3 runs 16 residues. V was shortened by 1 base and J by 3 bases, with 12 bases between the two germline ends. The CDR3 spells CASSQGGAGHTGELFF. Here the CDR3 DNA reads TGTGCCAGCAGCCAAGGAGGTGCGGGCCACACCGGGGAGCTGTTTTTT.

V usage is TRBV7-2 and J usage is TRBJ1-2; the D gene is possibly TRBD1 (5 bases). The CDR3 has 17 residues. V was trimmed by 5 bases and J by 1 base, leaving 20 bases between them. Looked up from germline, CDR1 is SGHTA and CDR2 is FQGNSA. The CDR3 reads CASSPREGLEINYGYTF. The CDR3, as DNA: TGTGCCAGCAGCCCCAGGGAGGGACTAGAGATTAACTATGGCTACACCTTC.

This clone was counted only a few times. V usage is TRBV7-2 and J usage is TRBJ2-1; 15 bases are shared with TRBD2. The CDR3 contains 16 residues. With V trimmed by 5 bases and J by 12 bases, 11 bases remained unmatched. Germline values: CDR1 SGHTA, CDR2 FQGNSA. The CDR3 protein is CASSAGLAGGRGVQFF. The DNA of the CDR3 is TGTGCCAGCAGCGCAGGACTAGCGGGGGGGCGGGGGGTGCAGTTCTTC. The variable domain in full, completed from reference TRBV7-2 and TRBJ2-1, reads GAGVSQSPSNKVTEKGKDVELRCDPISGHTALYWYRQSLGQGLEFLIYFQGNSAPDKSGLPSDRFSAERTGGSVSTLTIQRTQQEDSAVYLCASSAGLAGGRGVQFFGPGTRLTVL.

The chain joins TRBV7-7 to TRBJ2-5, with TRBD2 identical over 14 bases. J was trimmed by 6 bases and V by 4 bases; bases with no gene match: 13. CDR3 length equals 18 residues. Per germline, CDR1 SSHAT and CDR2 FNYEAQ (reference sequence). The CDR3 DNA reads TGTGCCAGCAGCTCGGGGACTAGCGGGAGCGTTTGGGGAAAGACCCAGTACTTC. Translation: CASSSGTSGSVWGKTQYF.

The chain links TRBV14 to TRBJ2-7; TRBD1 agrees at 7 bases. Germline lookup yields CDR1 SGHDN and CDR2 FVKESK. The CDR3 contains 16 residues. J lost 1 base, V lost 2 bases, and 8 bases had no gene match. The CDR3 sequence is CASSQFRGRTSYEQYF. The CDR3 DNA reads as TGTGCCAGCAGCCAATTTAGGGGGCGGACATCCTACGAGCAGTACTTC.

This rearrangement joins TRBV4-1 to TRBJ2-7, with D unclear. The germline gives CDR1 MGHRA, CDR2 YSYEKL. Trimming removed 1 base from V and 5 bases from J, with 15 bases in between. This CDR3 contains 15 residues. CDR3 in DNA: TGCGCCAGCAGCCAAGGGTCCACTAATTGGCACGAGCAGTACTTC. This gives the protein CASSQGSTNWHEQYF.

The chain is built from TRBV5-1 and TRBJ2-5; TRBD2 matches 10 bases. The germline V gene has CDR1 SGHRS and CDR2 YFSETQ. The CDR3 sequence is 16 residues long. Unmatched junction bases numbered 8, after V lost 4 bases and J lost 2 bases. The DNA of the CDR3 is TGCGCCAGCAGCACCTCACTAGCGGGGAGTCAAGAGACCCAGTACTTC. Encoded protein: CASSTSLAGSQETQYF. Full variable domain (rest looked up from reference TRBV5-1 and TRBJ2-5): KAGVTQTPRYLIKTRGQQVTLSCSPISGHRSVSWYQQTPGQGLQFLFEYFSETQRNKGNFPGRFSGRQFSNSRSEMNVSTLELGDSALYLCASSTSLAGSQETQYFGPGTRLLVL.

The genes are TRBV30 and TRBJ2-7, with D unresolved. Germline-derived CDR1 and CDR2 are GTSNPN and SVGIG (reference sequence). V lost 3 bases, J lost 1 base, and 10 bases lay in between. The length of the CDR3 is 13 residues. The CDR3 nucleotides are TGTGCCTGGAGGCTACCACGATCCTACGAGCAGTACTTC. It encodes CAWRLPRSYEQYF.

The chain carries TRBV7-2 and TRBJ1-2; D may be TRBD1 (5 bases). Germline CDR1 is SGHTA and CDR2 is FQGNSA. The CDR3 has 15 residues. Trimming took off 4 bases at V and 4 bases at J, with 16 bases between the two ends. CDR3 residues: CASSSGPKDSYGYTF. Here the CDR3 DNA reads TGTGCCAGCAGCTCTGGACCTAAAGACAGCTATGGCTACACCTTC.

This clone occurred once. CDR3 sequence: CASSPQALRPFHEQFF. In DNA form, the CDR3 reads TGTGCCAGCAGCCCCCAGGCTTTAAGACCCTTCCATGAGCAGTTCTTC. The chain carries TRBV7-3 and TRBJ2-1; unclear D gene. Germline V gene sequence: CDR1 SGHTA, CDR2 FQGTGA. The V gene lost 5 bases and the J gene lost 8 bases, with 22 bases spanning the gap. The CDR3 is made up of 16 amino acids.